The 3 T cell receptor beta chains given below trace back to one sample, sequenced in a study of cytomegalovirus exposure and HLA in healthy donors. Both 60 Vbeta primers and 13 Jbeta primers went into the PCR. Sequencing used immunoSEQ multiplex PCR; TCRdb keeps in-frame clones, though not all of them. The repertoire holds about 150,000 clones, about 75% seen once, with around 11% in the top ten. The specimen was PBMCs. Every receptor here comes from a man aged 18-30 years in good health and CMV-seropositive.

This clone was detected only a few times. The rearrangement links TRBV9 to TRBJ1-2, with D hard to call. V lost 1 base and J lost 2, with 15 bases in between. Germline lookup yields CDR1 SGDLS and CDR2 YYNGEE. The CDR3 consists of 16 residues. The CDR3 region is CASSVTRSTLNYGYTF. DNA for the CDR3: TGTGCCAGCAGCGTAACCAGGTCCACCCTGAACTATGGCTACACCTTC.

This rearrangement joins TRBV7-9 to TRBJ1-2; D is uncertain. V lost 2 bases to trimming and J lost 3 bases, with 13 bases between them. The CDR3 is 15 amino acids. CDR1 is SEHNR, CDR2 FQNEAQ, per germline (reference sequence). Here the CDR3 reads CASSLMVRDDYGYTF. The DNA of the CDR3 is TGTGCCAGCAGCTTAATGGTGAGAGATGACTATGGCTACACCTTC.

The chain links TRBV2 to TRBJ2-5; D might be TRBD1 (6 bases). The J call could be wrong; TRBJ2-7 is a better fit for the DNA end. Germline V gene lookup returns CDR1 SNHLY and CDR2 FYNNEI. This CDR3 has 14 residues. The CDR3 loop reads CASSIRQVTYEQYF. As DNA, the CDR3 is TGTGCCAGCAGTATAAGACAGGTTACCTACGAGCAGTACTTC.